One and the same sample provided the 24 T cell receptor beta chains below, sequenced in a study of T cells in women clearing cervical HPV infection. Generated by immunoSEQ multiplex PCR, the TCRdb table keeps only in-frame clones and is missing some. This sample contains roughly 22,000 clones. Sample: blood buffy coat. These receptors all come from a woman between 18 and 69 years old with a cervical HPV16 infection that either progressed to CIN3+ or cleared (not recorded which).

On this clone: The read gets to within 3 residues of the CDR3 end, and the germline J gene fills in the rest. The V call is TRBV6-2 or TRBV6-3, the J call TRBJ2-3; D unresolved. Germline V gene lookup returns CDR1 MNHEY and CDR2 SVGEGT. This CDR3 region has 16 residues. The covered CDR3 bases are TGTGCCAGCAGTTACTCGAAATTATCGGTCCAAGAGACG. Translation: CASSYSKLSVQET. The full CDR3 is CASSYSKLSVQETQYF.

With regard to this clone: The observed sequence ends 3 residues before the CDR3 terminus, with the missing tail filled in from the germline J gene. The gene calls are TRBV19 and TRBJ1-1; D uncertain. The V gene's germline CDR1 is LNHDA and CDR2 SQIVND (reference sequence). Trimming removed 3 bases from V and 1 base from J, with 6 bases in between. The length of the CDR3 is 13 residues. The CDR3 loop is CASSIEGNTEAFF. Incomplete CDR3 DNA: TGTGCCAGTAGTATTGAGGGGAACACTGAA.

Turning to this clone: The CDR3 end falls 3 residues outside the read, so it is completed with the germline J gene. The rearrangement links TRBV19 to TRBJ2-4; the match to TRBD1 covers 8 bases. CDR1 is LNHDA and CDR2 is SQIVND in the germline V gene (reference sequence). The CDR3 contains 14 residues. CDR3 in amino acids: CASSNPGQGHGQYF. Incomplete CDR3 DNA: TGTGCCAGTAGTAACCCCGGACAGGGACATGGT.

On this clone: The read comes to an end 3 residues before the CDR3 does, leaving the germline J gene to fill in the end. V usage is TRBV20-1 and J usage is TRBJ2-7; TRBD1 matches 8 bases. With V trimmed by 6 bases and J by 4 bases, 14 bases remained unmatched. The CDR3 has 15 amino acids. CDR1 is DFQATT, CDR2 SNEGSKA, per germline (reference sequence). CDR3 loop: CSALSGQGAWYEQYF. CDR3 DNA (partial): TGCAGTGCCCTATCGGGGCAGGGGGCTTGGTACGAG.

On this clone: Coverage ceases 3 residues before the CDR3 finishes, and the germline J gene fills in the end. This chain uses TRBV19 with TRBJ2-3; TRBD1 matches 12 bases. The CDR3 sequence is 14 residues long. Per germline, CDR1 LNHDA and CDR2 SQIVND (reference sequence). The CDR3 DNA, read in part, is TGTGCCACCGCAGGGACAGGGGGCTTACAGACG. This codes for CATAGTGGLQT. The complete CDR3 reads CATAGTGGLQTQYF.

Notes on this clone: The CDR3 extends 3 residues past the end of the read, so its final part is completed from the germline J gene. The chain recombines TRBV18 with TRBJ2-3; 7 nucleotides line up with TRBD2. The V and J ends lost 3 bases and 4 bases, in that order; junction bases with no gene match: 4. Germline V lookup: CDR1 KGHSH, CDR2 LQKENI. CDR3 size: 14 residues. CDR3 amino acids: CASSPAGAPDTQYF. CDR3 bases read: TGTGCCAGCTCACCCGCGGGAGCGCCAGATACG.

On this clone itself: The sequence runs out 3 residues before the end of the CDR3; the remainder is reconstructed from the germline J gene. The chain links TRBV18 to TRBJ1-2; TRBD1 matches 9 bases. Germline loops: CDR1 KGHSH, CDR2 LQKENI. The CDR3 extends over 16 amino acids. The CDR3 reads CASSPPGQGSPYDYTF. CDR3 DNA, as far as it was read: TGTGCCAGCTCACCACCGGGACAGGGCTCCCCCTACGAC.

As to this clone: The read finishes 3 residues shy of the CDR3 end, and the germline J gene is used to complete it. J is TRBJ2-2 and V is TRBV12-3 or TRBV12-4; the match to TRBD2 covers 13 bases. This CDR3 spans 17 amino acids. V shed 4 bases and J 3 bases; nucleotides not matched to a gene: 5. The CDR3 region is CASSSLAGGPYTGELFF. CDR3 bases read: TGTGCCAGCAGTTCACTAGCGGGGGGGCCCTACACCGGGGAG.

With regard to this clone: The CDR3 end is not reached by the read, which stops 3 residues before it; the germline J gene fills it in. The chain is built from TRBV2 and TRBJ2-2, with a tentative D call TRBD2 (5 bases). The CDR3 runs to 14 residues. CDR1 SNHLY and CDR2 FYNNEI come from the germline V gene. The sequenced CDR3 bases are TGTGCCAGCACCGCCCTGGCCGGGGATGAAAAG. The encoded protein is CASTALAGDEK. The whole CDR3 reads CASTALAGDEKLFF.

Partial CDR3 DNA: TGTGCCAGTAGGCAAGGGACAGGGTTGGACGAG. Amino acids: CASRQGTGLDE. The CDR3 as a whole reads CASRQGTGLDEQYF. The chain uses TRBV19 and TRBJ2-7; 9 nucleotides match TRBD1. Read data end 3 residues before the CDR3 end; the end is taken from the germline J gene. This CDR3 has 14 amino acids. CDR1 and CDR2 (germline): LNHDA, SQIVND (reference sequence). The ends lost 6 bases at V and 5 bases at J; junction bases unmatched: 8.

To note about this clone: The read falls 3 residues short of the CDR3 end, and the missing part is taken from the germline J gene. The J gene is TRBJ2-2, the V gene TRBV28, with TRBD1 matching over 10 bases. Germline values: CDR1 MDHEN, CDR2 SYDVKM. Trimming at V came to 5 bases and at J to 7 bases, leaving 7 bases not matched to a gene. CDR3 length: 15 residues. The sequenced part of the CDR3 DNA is TGTGCCAGCAGTCCCGGGACAGGGGAGGGCGGGGAG. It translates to CASSPGTGEGGE. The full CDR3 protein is CASSPGTGEGGELFF.

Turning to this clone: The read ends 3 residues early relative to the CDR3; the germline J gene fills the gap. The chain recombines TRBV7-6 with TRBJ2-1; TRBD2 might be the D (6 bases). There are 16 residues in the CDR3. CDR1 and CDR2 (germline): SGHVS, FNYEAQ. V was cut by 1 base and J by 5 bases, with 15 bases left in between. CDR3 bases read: TGTGCCAGCAGCTTAGTTTCCACTAGCAGGGACAATGAG. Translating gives CASSLVSTSRDNE. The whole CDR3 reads CASSLVSTSRDNEQFF.

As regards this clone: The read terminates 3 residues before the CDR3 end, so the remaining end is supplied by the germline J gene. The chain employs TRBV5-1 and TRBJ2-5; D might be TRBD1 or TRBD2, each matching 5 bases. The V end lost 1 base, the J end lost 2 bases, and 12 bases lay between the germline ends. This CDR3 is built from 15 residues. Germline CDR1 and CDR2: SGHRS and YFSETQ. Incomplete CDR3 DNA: TGCGCCAGCAGCTTGACAGGTGGGGAGCAAGAGACC. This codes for CASSLTGGEQET. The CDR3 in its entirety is CASSLTGGEQETQYF.

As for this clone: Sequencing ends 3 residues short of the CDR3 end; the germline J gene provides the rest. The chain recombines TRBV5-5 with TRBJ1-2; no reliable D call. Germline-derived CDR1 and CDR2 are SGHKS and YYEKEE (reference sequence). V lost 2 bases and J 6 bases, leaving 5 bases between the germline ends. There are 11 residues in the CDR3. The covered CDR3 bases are TGTGCCAGCAGCTTACAGCATGGC. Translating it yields CASSLQHG. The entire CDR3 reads CASSLQHGYTF.

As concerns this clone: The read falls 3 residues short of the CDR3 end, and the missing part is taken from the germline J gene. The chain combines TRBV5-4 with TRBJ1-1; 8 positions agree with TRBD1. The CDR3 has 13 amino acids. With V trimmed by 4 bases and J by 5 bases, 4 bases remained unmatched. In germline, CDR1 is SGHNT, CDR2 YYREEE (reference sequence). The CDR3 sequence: CASSQTGDTEAFF. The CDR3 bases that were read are TGTGCCAGCAGCCAGACAGGGGATACTGAA.

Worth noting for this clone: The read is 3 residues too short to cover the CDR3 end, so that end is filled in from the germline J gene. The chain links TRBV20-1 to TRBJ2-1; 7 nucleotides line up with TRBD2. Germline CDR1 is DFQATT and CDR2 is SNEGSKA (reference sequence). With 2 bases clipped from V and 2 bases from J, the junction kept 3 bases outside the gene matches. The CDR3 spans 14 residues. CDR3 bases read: TGCAGTGCTAGAACGGGGGGTCCCTACAATGAG. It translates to CSARTGGPYNE. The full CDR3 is CSARTGGPYNEQFF.

The CDR3 loop is CASSDSVASTDTQYF. CDR3 bases read: TGCGCCAGCAGCGACTCGGTTGCAAGCACAGATACG. The gene calls are TRBV5-1 and TRBJ2-3, with D unresolved. Read coverage stops 3 residues before the CDR3 terminus; the germline J gene supplies the remainder. The CDR3 is 15 amino acids. From germline, CDR1 is SGHRS and CDR2 YFSETQ. V dropped 4 bases and J dropped 0 bases, with 12 bases sitting between them.

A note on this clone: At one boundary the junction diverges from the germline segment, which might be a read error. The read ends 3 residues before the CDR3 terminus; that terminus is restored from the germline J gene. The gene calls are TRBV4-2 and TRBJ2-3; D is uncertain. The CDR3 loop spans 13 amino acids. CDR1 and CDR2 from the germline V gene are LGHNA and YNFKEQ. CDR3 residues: CASSPRTTDTQYF. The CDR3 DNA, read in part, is TGCGCCAGCAGCCCCAGAACGACAGATACG.

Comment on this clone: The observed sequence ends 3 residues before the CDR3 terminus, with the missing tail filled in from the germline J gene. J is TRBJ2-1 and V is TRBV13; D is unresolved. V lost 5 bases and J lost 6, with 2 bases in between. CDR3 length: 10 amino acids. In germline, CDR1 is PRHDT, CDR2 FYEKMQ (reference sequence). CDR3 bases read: TGTGCCAGCAGCCTCAATGAG. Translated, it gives CASSLNE. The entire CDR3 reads CASSLNEQFF. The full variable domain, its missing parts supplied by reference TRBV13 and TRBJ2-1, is AAGVIQSPRHLIKEKRETATLKCYPIPRHDTVYWYQQGPGQDPQFLISFYEKMQSDKGSIPDRFSAQQFSDYHSELNMSSLELGDSALYFCASSLNEQFFGPGTRLTVL.

Incomplete CDR3 DNA: TGTGCCAGTAGTTTCTCCCAGAACAGGGGAGGAACC. This gives the protein CASSFSQNRGGT. The full-length CDR3 reads as CASSFSQNRGGTIYF. This chain links TRBV19 with TRBJ1-3; 7 nucleotides align to TRBD1. The read finishes 3 residues shy of the CDR3 end, and the germline J gene is used to complete it. The CDR3 has 15 residues. From germline, CDR1 is LNHDA and CDR2 SQIVND (reference sequence).

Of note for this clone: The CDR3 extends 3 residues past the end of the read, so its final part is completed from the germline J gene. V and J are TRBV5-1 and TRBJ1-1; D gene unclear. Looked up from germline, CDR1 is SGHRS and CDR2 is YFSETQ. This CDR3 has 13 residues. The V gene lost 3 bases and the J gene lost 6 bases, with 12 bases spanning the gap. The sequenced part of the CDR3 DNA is TGCGCCAGCAGCTGGAGTTCGGGGTCTGAA. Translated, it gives CASSWSSGSE. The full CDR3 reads CASSWSSGSEAFF.

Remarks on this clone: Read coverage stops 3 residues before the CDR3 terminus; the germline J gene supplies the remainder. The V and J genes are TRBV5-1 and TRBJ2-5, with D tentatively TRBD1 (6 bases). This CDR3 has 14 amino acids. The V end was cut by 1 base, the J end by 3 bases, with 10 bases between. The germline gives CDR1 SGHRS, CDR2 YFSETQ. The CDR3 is CASSLIQGEETQYF. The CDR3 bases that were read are TGCGCCAGCAGCTTGATACAGGGAGAAGAGACC.

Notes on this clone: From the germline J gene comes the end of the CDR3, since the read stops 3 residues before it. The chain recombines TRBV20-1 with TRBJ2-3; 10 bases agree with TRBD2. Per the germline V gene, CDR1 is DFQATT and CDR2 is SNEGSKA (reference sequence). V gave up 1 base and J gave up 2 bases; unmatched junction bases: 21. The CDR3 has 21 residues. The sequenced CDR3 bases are TGCAGTGCTAGAGGCTTCATTAGCGGGGGGTACCTCAGGGGACACACAGATACG. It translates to CSARGFISGGYLRGHTDT. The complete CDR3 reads CSARGFISGGYLRGHTDTQYF.

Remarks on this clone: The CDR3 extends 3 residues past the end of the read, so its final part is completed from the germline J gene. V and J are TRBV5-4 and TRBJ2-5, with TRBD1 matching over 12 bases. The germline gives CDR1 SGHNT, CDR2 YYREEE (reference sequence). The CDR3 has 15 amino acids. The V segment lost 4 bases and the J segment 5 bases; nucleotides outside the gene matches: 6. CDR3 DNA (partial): TGTGCCAGCAGCCCGGGACAGGGGGCTCTGGAGACC. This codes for CASSPGQGALET. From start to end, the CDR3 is CASSPGQGALETQYF.